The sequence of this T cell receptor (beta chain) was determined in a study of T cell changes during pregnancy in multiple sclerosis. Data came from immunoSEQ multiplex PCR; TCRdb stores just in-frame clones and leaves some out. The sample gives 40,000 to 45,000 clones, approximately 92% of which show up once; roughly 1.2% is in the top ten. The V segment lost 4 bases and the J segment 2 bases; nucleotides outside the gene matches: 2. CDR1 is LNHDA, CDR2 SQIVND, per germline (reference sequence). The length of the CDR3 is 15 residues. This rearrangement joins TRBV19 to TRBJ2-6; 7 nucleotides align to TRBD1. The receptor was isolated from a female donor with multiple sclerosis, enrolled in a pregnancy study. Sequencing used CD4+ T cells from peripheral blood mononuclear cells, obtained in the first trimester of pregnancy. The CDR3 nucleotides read TGTGCCAGTAGTAGAGGGACAGCTGGGGCCAACGTCCTGACTTTC. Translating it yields CASSRGTAGANVLTF.